These 17 T cell receptor beta chains were sequenced from one sample in a study of blood T cell repertoires in COVID-19. Clones were read by immunoSEQ multiplex PCR, and TCRdb kept only the in-frame ones, dropping some. Of some 390,000 clones listed, over 75% are singletons. Sequenced input: PBMCs or T cells enriched from blood (not recorded which). All receptors come from a man aged 25-40 years who had recovered from COVID-19.

In DNA form, the CDR3 reads TGCGCCAGCAGCTTGGTTGGCGGGACAGGCAACACTGAAGCTTTCTTT. It encodes CASSLVGGTGNTEAFF. The V gene is TRBV5-1, the J gene TRBJ1-1; 8 bases agree with TRBD1. This CDR3 spans 16 amino acids. Looked up from germline, CDR1 is SGHRS and CDR2 is YFSETQ. With V trimmed by 0 bases and J by 2 bases, 6 bases remained unmatched.

The chain recombines TRBV9 with TRBJ2-3; TRBD2 aligns across 9 bases. The CDR3 is 15 amino acids. Germline V CDR1 and CDR2: SGDLS, YYNGEE. After removal of 0 bases from V and 3 bases from J, the junction contained 2 bases not matched to a gene. The chain's CDR3 is CASSVDSGSTDTQYF. In nucleotides, the CDR3 is TGTGCCAGCAGCGTAGATAGCGGGAGTACAGATACGCAGTATTTT.

The rearrangement uses TRBV30 and TRBJ2-7, with a weak D call TRBD1 (6 bases). The CDR3 extends over 13 amino acids. Per germline, CDR1 GTSNPN and CDR2 SVGIG (reference sequence). The ends were cut back, 3 bases at V and 7 bases at J, with 16 bases in the middle. CDR3 nucleotide sequence: TGTGCCTGGAGCACCGGGACAAGCGAGGAGCAGTACTTC. Translating gives CAWSTGTSEEQYF.

This chain uses TRBV10-3 with TRBJ2-7, with TRBD2 as a possible D gene (5 bases). The V gene lost 1 base and the J gene lost 6 bases, with 13 bases spanning the gap. The V gene's germline CDR1 is ENHRY and CDR2 SYGVKD. The CDR3 has 14 residues. CDR3 amino acids: CAISEFSDLGEQYF. DNA of the CDR3: TGTGCCATCAGTGAGTTTAGCGATCTGGGCGAGCAGTACTTC.

This chain links TRBV18 with TRBJ2-5; D might be TRBD2 (6 bases). V shed 1 base and J shed 4 bases, with 10 bases lying between them. The CDR3 spans 14 residues. CDR1 KGHSH and CDR2 LQKENI come from the germline V gene. The CDR3 nucleotides are TGTGCCAGCTCACCACTCGCAGCGGGAGAGACCCAGTACTTC. Its protein is CASSPLAAGETQYF.

The chain joins TRBV2 to TRBJ1-1; D possibly corresponds to TRBD1 (6 bases). Trimming cost V 4 bases and J 7 bases, with 13 bases left between them. The germline V gene encodes CDR1 SNHLY and CDR2 FYNNEI. The CDR3 totals 13 residues. CDR3 DNA: TGTGCCAGCAGTGCAGGGACACCTCTTGAAGCTTTCTTT. Its translation is CASSAGTPLEAFF.

This clone was seen just once. The chain couples TRBV27 to TRBJ1-5; possible D gene TRBD1, 5 bases. Germline CDR1 MNHEY, CDR2 SMNVEV (reference sequence). CDR3 size: 15 residues. Trimming pared 3 bases from V and 10 bases from J, leaving 19 bases between. CDR3 nucleotides: TGTGCCAGCAGTTTTGGGACGGGAGAAGGTAGTCCCCAGCATTTT. Residues: CASSFGTGEGSPQHF.

The chain employs TRBV12-5 and TRBJ2-2; 8 nucleotides agree with TRBD1. With V trimmed by 7 bases and J by 7 bases, 8 bases remained unmatched. The germline V gene encodes CDR1 LGHNT and CDR2 FRNRAP. The CDR3 sequence is 14 residues long. In DNA form, the CDR3 reads TGTGCTAGTGCTCCGGACAGGGCCGGCGGGGAGCTGTTTTTT. It translates to CASAPDRAGGELFF.

V usage is TRBV28 and J usage is TRBJ2-5; D gene ambiguous. The CDR3 has 13 residues. CDR1 and CDR2 (germline): MDHEN, SYDVKM. V was pared by 4 bases and J by 2 bases, with 8 bases between. The CDR3 is CASSWAQQETQYF. The CDR3 DNA reads TGTGCCAGCAGTTGGGCACAGCAAGAGACCCAGTACTTC.

The chain carries TRBV28 and TRBJ2-3, with 9 bases that match TRBD1. V was clipped by 2 bases and J by 4 bases; unmatched bases: 4. Germline V gene sequence: CDR1 MDHEN, CDR2 SYDVKM. The CDR3 covers 15 residues. The CDR3 region is CASSLGTGRADTQYF. CDR3 nucleotides: TGTGCCAGCAGTTTAGGGACAGGGAGGGCAGATACGCAGTATTTT.

This clone appeared a single time. V is TRBV4-2 and J is TRBJ1-2, with 7 bases matching TRBD1. CDR3 size: 15 residues. CDR1 LGHNA and CDR2 YNFKEQ come from the germline V gene. Losses at the gene ends were 2 bases for V and 4 bases for J; bases not matched to a gene: 7. The CDR3 coding sequence is TGTGCCAGCAGCCAATCCGGAGGGGGCAGCTATGGCTACACCTTC. It is translated as CASSQSGGGSYGYTF.

The rearrangement links TRBV2 to TRBJ1-1, with a tentative D call TRBD1 (5 bases). V dropped 0 bases and J dropped 1 base, with 9 bases sitting between them. Germline V CDR1 and CDR2: SNHLY, FYNNEI. CDR3 size: 15 residues. The CDR3 coding sequence is TGTGCCAGCAGTGAAGCTCTGGGGGGGAACACTGAAGCTTTCTTT. Its translation: CASSEALGGNTEAFF. Filled out from reference TRBV2 and TRBJ1-1, the complete variable domain reads EPEVTQTPSHQVTQMGQEVILRCVPISNHLYFYWYRQILGQKVEFLVSFYNNEISEKSEIFDDQFSVERPDGSNFTLKIRSTKLEDSAMYFCASSEALGGNTEAFFGQGTRLTVV.

The rearrangement joins TRBV28 to TRBJ1-2; a weak D match, TRBD1 (5 bases). The germline V and J ends were trimmed by 10 bases and 8 bases, with 23 bases remaining between them. The germline gives CDR1 MDHEN, CDR2 SYDVKM. This CDR3 contains 14 residues. CDR3 sequence reads: CATNYPRGRIGYTF. DNA for the CDR3: TGTGCCACCAATTACCCCCGGGGGAGGATCGGCTACACCTTC.

The chain couples TRBV11-2 to TRBJ2-1; TRBD2 aligns across 13 bases. Germline loops: CDR1 SGHAT, CDR2 FQNNGV. CDR3 length: 14 amino acids. J was trimmed by 10 bases and V by 3 bases; bases with no gene match: 3. CDR3 in amino acids: CASSFGLAGDEQFF. The CDR3 DNA follows: TGTGCCAGCAGCTTCGGACTAGCGGGAGACGAGCAGTTCTTC.

This clone appeared once. V usage is TRBV7-3 and J usage is TRBJ2-7; 7 positions match TRBD2. V lost 1 base to trimming and J lost 5 bases; unmatched junction nucleotides: 8. Germline CDR1 and CDR2: SGHTA and FQGTGA. The CDR3 totals 15 residues. Written as DNA, the CDR3 is TGTGCCAGCAGCTTAATGGGCGGGAGTAGCCACGAGCAGTACTTC. It yields the protein CASSLMGGSSHEQYF.

This chain links TRBV28 with TRBJ1-2; D may be TRBD1 (6 bases). The CDR3 runs to 14 residues. Germline-derived CDR1 and CDR2 are MDHEN and SYDVKM. Trimming left V 6 bases short and J 6 bases short, with 17 bases between. The CDR3 nucleotides read TGTGCCAGCAGCTGGGGGACAAGGGTGAATGGCTACACCTTC. As protein: CASSWGTRVNGYTF.

The chain uses TRBV6-6 and TRBJ2-1; possible D gene TRBD2, 6 bases. Per germline, CDR1 MNHNY and CDR2 SVGAGI (reference sequence). The CDR3 covers 13 residues. V was shortened by 7 bases and J by 7 bases, with 14 bases between the two germline ends. The CDR3 region is CASMEGGPNEQFF. The CDR3 DNA is TGTGCCAGCATGGAGGGAGGCCCGAATGAGCAGTTCTTC.